Listed below are T cell receptor beta chains from one sample, sequenced in a study of blood T cell repertoires in COVID-19. Profiled with immunoSEQ multiplex PCR; TCRdb holds only in-frame clones, not every one. The sample includes approximately 250,000 clones, about 80% of them seen just once. The source material was peripheral blood. The receptors were sampled from a human donor in a cohort sampled during active COVID-19. The CDR3 runs from the conserved cysteine through the conserved F or W. The D gene is left open where the match is weak.

TRBJ2-5 TRBV3-1/TRBV3-2 TRBD1 CASSQDVQTGGQETQYF
TRBJ2-7 TRBV4-1 . CASSQDPYGEQYF
TRBJ1-1 TRBV15 . CATSFLDRNTEAFF
TRBJ2-2 TRBV9 . CASSVGPTGELFF
TRBJ1-2 TRBV7-2 . CASSTFTTEIYGYTF
TRBJ1-6 TRBV7-2 TRBD1 CASSLEPGQGALNSPLHF
TRBJ1-6 TRBV5-6 . CASSYSSSYNSPLHF
TRBJ2-3 TRBV19 . CASREGAADTQYF
TRBJ2-2 TRBV2 TRBD2 CASSEGLGGGPAGELFF
TRBJ1-5 TRBV4-1 TRBD1 CASSQVRTGNNQPQHF
TRBJ2-5 TRBV12-3/TRBV12-4 TRBD1 CASSTGTGETQYF
TRBJ1-1 TRBV7-2 . CASSLGLTEAFF
TRBJ1-1 TRBV11-1 TRBD1 CASSEDRGMNTEAFF
TRBJ2-7 TRBV2 TRBD2 CASSEVTGGGYEQYF
TRBJ2-1 TRBV11-2 TRBD2 CASSFQRELSEQFF
TRBJ2-1 TRBV4-1 TRBD2 CASSYRLAERLRDNEQFF
TRBJ2-7 TRBV11-2 . CASRPPPPGSYEQYF
TRBJ1-1 TRBV5-4 . CASSLDLQVNTEAFF
TRBJ2-1 TRBV7-2 TRBD2 CASSSRTSGRAMNEQFF
TRBJ2-7 TRBV5-1 . CASSLNPGNSYEQYF
TRBJ1-1 TRBV6-5 . CASSSVDTQNTEAFF
TRBJ2-2 TRBV6-5 TRBD1 CASRGQANTGELFF
TRBJ2-7 TRBV5-1 . CASSFDTYEQYF
TRBJ1-1 TRBV5-6 . CASSLVTVEITEAFF
TRBJ1-1 TRBV28 . CASSQGQNTEAFF
TRBJ2-3 TRBV5-1 TRBD1 CASSLGGQGASWTDTQYF
TRBJ2-2 TRBV3-1/TRBV3-2 . CASSQRVQNTGELFF
TRBJ2-1 TRBV15 TRBD2 CATVLAGGPNEQFF
TRBJ2-7 TRBV5-8 . CASRRRDYVDEQYF
TRBJ2-7 TRBV18 . CASSPFGHSYEQYF
TRBJ2-7 TRBV4-1 . CASSQEPMSGQSYEQYF
TRBJ1-1 TRBV20-1 TRBD1 CSASRQGLNTEAFF
TRBJ1-5 TRBV4-1 TRBD1 CASSQTSDRGSVHQPQHF
TRBJ2-7 TRBV3-1/TRBV3-2 . CASSQVFRNNRHRGQYF
TRBJ2-7 TRBV6-5 TRBD1 CASTTGALYEQYF